This T cell receptor (beta chain) appears in the sequencing data of a study of technical replicates of blood from a handful of donors. Assay: immunoSEQ multiplex PCR; the TCRdb copy retains only in-frame clones and omits some. Found here are more than 65,000 clones, over 85% of them singletons; the top ten hold about 0.39%. CDR1 SGHRS and CDR2 YFSETQ come from the germline V gene. CDR3 length equals 17 residues. Trimming cost V 3 bases and J 5 bases; bases outside gene matches: 13. The rearrangement joins TRBV5-1 to TRBJ2-2; 7 bases fit TRBD1. The clonotype was recovered from a human donor in good health. Specimen: T cells isolated from PBMCs. The CDR3 here is CASSSPDARGQTGELFF. CDR3 DNA: TGCGCCAGCAGCTCCCCCGATGCAAGGGGGCAAACCGGGGAGCTGTTTTTT.